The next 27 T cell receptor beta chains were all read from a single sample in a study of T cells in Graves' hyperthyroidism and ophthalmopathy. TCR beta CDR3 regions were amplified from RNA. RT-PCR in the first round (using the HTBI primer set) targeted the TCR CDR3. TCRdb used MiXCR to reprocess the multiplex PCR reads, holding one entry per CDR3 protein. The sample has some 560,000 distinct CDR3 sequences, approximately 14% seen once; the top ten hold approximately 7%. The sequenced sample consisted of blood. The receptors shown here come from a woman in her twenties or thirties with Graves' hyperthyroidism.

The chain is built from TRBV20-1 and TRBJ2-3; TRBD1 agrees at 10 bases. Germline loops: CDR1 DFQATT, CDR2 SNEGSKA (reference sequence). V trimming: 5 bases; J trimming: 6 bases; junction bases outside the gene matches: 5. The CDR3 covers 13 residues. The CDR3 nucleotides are TGCAGTGCTCGGGACAGGGGCGTGGATACGCAGTATTTT. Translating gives CSARDRGVDTQYF.

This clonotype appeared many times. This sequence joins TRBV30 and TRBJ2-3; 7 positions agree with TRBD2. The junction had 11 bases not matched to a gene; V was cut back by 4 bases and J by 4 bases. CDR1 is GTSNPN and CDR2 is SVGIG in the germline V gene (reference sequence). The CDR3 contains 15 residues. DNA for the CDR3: TGTGCCTGGATCAAAAGGACGGGAGGTTCAGATACGCAGTATTTT. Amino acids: CAWIKRTGGSDTQYF. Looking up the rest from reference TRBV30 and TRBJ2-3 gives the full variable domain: SQTIHQWPATLVQPVGSPLSLECTVEGTSNPNLYWYRQAAGRGLQLLFYSVGIGQISSEVPQNLSASRPQDRQFILSSKKLLLSDSGFYLCAWIKRTGGSDTQYFGPGTRLTVL.

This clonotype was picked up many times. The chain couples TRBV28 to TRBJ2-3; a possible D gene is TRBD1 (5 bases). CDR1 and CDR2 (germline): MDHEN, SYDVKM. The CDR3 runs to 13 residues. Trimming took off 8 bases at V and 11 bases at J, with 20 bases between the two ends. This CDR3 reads CASSTEVPQRQYF. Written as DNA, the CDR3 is TGTGCCAGCTCGACAGAGGTTCCCCAAAGGCAGTATTTT.

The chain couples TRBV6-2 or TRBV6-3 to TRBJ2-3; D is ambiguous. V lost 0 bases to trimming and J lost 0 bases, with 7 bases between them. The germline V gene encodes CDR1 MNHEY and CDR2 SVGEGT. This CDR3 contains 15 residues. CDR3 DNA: TGTGCCAGCAGTTACTCGGCACGGAGCACAGATACGCAGTATTTT. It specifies CASSYSARSTDTQYF.

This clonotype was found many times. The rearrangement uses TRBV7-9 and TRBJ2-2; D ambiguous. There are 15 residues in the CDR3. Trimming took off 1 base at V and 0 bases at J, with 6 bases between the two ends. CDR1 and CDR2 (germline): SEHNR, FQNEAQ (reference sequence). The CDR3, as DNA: TGTGCCAGCAGCTTAGAAACTGCGAACACCGGGGAGCTGTTTTTT. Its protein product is CASSLETANTGELFF.

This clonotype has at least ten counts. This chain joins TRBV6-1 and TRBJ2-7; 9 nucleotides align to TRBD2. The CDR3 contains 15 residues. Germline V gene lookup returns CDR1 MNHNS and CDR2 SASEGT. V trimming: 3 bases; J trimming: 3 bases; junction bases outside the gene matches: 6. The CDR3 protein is CASSDPGTSNYEQYF. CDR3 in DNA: TGTGCCAGCAGTGACCCCGGGACTAGCAACTACGAGCAGTACTTC.

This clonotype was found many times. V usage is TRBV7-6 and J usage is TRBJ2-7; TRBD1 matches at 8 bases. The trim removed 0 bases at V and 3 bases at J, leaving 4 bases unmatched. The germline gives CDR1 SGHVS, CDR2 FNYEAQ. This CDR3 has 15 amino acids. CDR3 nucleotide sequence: TGTGCCAGCAGCTTAGCCGTGACAGGGGACTACGAGCAGTACTTC. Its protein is CASSLAVTGDYEQYF.

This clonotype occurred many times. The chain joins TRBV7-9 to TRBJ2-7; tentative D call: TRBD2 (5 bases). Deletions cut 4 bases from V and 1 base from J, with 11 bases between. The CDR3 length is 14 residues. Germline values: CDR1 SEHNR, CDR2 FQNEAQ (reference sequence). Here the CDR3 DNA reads TGTGCCAGCAGCTGGTCTAGCTCGTCCTACGAGCAGTACTTC. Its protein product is CASSWSSSSYEQYF.

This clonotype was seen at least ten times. CDR3 residues: CSARAGTAGNQPQHF. The CDR3 bases are TGCAGTGCTAGAGCCGGGACAGCTGGCAATCAGCCCCAGCATTTT. The rearrangement links TRBV20-1 to TRBJ1-5, with 7 bases fitting TRBD1. The junction had 5 bases not matched to a gene; V was cut back by 1 base and J by 2 bases. This CDR3 contains 15 residues. Germline assignment: CDR1 DFQATT and CDR2 SNEGSKA (reference sequence).

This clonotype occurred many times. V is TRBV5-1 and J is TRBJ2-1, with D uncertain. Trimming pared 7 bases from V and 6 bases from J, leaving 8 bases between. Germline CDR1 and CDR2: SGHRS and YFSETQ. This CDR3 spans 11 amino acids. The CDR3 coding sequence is TGCGCCAGCCTAGGGTCCAATGAGCAGTTCTTC. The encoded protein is CASLGSNEQFF.

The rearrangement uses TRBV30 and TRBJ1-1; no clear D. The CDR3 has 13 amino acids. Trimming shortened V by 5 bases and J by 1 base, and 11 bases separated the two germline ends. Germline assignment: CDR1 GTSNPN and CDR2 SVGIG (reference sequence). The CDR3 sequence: CAWGYQANTEAFF. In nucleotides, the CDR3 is TGTGCCTGGGGTTACCAGGCGAACACTGAAGCTTTCTTT.

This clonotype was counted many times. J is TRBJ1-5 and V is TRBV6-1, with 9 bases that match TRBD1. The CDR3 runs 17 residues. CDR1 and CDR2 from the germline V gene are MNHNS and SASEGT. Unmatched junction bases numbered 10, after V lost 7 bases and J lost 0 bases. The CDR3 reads CASKPGQGKHSNQPQHF. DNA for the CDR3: TGTGCCAGCAAACCGGGACAGGGAAAACATAGCAATCAGCCCCAGCATTTT.

CDR3 DNA sequence: TGTGCCAGCAGCTTGAAGGACAGGGCCCCAGATACGCAGTATTTT. It specifies CASSLKDRAPDTQYF. This sequence joins TRBV5-4 and TRBJ2-3; 8 bases are shared with TRBD1. This CDR3 has 15 residues. The V and J ends lost 1 base and 4 bases, in that order; junction bases with no gene match: 5. Germline V gives CDR1 SGHNT, CDR2 YYREEE (reference sequence).

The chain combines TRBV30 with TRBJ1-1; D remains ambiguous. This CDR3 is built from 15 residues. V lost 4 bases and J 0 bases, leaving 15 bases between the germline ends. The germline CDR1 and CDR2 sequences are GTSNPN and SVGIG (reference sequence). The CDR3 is CAWTAHGVMNTEAFF. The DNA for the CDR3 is TGTGCCTGGACAGCCCATGGGGTAATGAACACTGAAGCTTTCTTT.

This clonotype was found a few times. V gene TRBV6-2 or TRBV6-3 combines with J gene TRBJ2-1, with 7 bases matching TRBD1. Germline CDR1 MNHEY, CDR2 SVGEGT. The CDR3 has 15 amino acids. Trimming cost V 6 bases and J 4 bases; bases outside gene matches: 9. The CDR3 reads CASSAGTELYNEQFF. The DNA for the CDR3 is TGTGCCAGCAGCGCCGGGACAGAGCTATACAATGAGCAGTTCTTC.

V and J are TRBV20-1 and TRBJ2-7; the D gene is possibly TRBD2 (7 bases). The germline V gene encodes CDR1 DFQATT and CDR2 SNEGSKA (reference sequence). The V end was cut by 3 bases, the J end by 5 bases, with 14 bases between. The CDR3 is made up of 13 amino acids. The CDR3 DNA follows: TGCAGTGCTAGGGGGGGGGCAAGGAACGAGCAGTACTTC. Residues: CSARGGARNEQYF.

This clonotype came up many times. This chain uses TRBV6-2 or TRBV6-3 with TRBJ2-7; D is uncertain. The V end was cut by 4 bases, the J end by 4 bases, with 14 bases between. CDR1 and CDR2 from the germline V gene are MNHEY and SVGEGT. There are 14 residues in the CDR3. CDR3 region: CASSSTLEIYEQYF. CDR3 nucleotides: TGTGCCAGCAGTTCCACCCTCGAAATTTACGAGCAGTACTTC.

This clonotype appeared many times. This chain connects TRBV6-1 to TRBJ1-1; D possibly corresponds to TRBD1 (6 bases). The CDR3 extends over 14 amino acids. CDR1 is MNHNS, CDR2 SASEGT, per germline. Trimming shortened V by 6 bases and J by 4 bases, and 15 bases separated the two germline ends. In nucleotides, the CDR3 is TGTGCCAGCAGGGGACACGGAAGGGGCACTGAAGCTTTCTTT. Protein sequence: CASRGHGRGTEAFF.

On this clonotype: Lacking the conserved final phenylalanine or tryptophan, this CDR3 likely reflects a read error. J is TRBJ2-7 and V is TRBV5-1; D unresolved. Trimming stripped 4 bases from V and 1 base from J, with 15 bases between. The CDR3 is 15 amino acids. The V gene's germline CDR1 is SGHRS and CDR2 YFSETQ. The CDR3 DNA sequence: TGCGCCAGCAGCCCGTCGCCTAGGGTGTCCTACGAGCAGTACCTC. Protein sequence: CASSPSPRVSYEQYL.

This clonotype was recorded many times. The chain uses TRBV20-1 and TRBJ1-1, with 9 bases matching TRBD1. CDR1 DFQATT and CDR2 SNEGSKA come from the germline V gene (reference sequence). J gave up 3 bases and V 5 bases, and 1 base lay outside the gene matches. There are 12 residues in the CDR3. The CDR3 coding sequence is TGCAGTGCTGACAGGGGGGACACTGAAGCTTTCTTT. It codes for CSADRGDTEAFF.

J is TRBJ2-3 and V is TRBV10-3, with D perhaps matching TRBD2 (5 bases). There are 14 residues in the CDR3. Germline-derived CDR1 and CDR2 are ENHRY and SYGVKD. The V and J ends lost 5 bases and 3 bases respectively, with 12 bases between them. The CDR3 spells CAISTTGSTDTQYF. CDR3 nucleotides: TGTGCCATCAGTACGACGGGAAGTACAGATACGCAGTATTTT.

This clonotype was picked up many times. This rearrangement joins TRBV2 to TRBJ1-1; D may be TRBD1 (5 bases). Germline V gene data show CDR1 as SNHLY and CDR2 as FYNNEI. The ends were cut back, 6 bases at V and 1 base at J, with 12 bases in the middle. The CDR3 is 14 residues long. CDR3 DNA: TGTGCCAGCAGAGCACAGGTGGCGAACACTGAAGCTTTCTTT. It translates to CASRAQVANTEAFF. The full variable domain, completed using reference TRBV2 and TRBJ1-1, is EPEVTQTPSHQVTQMGQEVILRCVPISNHLYFYWYRQILGQKVEFLVSFYNNEISEKSEIFDDQFSVERPDGSNFTLKIRSTKLEDSAMYFCASRAQVANTEAFFGQGTRLTVV.

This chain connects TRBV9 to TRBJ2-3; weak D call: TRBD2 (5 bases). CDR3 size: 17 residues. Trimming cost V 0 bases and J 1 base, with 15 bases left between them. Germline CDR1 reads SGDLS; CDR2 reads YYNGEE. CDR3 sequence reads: CASSVATRGRGTDTQYF. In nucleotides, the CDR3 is TGTGCCAGCAGCGTAGCTACCCGGGGTAGGGGCACAGATACGCAGTATTTT. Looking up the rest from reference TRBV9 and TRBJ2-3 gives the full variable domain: DSGVTQTPKHLITATGQRVTLRCSPRSGDLSVYWYQQSLDQGLQFLIQYYNGEERAKGNILERFSAQQFPDLHSELNLSSLELGDSALYFCASSVATRGRGTDTQYFGPGTRLTVL.

CDR3 nucleotide sequence: TGCGCCAGCAGCCACAACCTCCGCGATGGTCGTACAGATACGCAGTATTTT. Protein product: CASSHNLRDGRTDTQYF. This chain connects TRBV4-1 to TRBJ2-3; no clear D. CDR1 and CDR2 from the germline V gene are MGHRA and YSYEKL. CDR3 length equals 17 residues. V lost 3 bases and J 3 bases, leaving 19 bases between the germline ends.

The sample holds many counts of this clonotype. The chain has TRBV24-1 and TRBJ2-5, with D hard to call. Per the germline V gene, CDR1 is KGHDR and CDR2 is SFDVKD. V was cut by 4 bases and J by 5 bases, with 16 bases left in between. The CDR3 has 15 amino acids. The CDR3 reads CATSETSMVGETQYF. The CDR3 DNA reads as TGTGCCACCAGTGAAACCTCCATGGTTGGGGAGACCCAGTACTTC.

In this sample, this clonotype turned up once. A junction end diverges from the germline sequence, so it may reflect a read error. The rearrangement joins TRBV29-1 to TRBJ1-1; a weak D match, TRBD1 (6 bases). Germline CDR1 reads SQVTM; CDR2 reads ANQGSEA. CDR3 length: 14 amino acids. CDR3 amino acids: CSVGDTVSNTEASF. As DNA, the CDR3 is TGCAGCGTTGGGGACACCGTCTCTAACACTGAAGCTTCCTTT. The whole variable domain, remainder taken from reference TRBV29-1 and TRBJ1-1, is SAVISQKPSRDICQRGTSLTIQCQVDSQVTMMFWYRQQPGQSLTLIATANQGSEATYESGFVIDKFPISRPNLTFSTLTVSNMSPEDSSIYLCSVGDTVSNTEASFGQGTRLTVV.

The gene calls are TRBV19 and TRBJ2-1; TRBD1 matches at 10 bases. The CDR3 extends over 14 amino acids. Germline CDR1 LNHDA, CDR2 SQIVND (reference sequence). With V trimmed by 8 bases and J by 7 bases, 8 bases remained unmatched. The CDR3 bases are TGTGCCAGTTGTCCGGGACAGGGGTTGAATGAGCAGTTCTTC. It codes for CASCPGQGLNEQFF.